This TCR beta chain was sequenced in a study of blood T cell repertoires in COVID-19. In the study overall: T cells, B-cell-depleted T cells, or PBMCs provided the cDNA or gDNA that served as material.

CDR3 length equals 13 residues. Trimming removed 5 bases from V and 1 base from J, with 9 bases in between. CDR1 and CDR2 (germline): MDHEN, SYDVKM. The protocol was immunoSEQ multiplex PCR, while the TCRdb copy is restricted to in-frame clones and leaves out a portion. The sample contains 100,000 to 150,000 clones, around 88% of which appear only once. This clone has a single count. The V gene is TRBV28, the J gene TRBJ2-7; D call uncertain. This receptor was identified in a man aged 50 to 60 with acute or convalescent COVID-19. The sequenced sample consisted of peripheral blood. The CDR3 is CASSPQQSYEQYF. Here the CDR3 DNA reads TGTGCCAGCAGTCCCCAACAGTCCTACGAGCAGTACTTC.